Sequencing of this T cell receptor (beta chain) was carried out in a study of monozygotic twins with inflammatory bowel disease. A template switching step added UMIs, each with a 6-nucleotide sample barcode. For both chains, the TCRalpha and TCRbeta cDNA went through two nested PCRs of 16 and 9 cycles. TCRdb re-called the 5' RACE reads; every CDR3 protein appears as one record, without DNA. This table holds about 380,000 distinct CDR3 sequences. Study-level results: Whether twins were concordant or discordant made no difference to repertoire similarity, possibly from limited power.

CDR3 length: 14 amino acids. Germline lookup yields CDR1 DFQATT and CDR2 SNEGSKA (reference sequence). Unsorted whole blood yielded the total RNA, with T cells left unselected. As to this clonotype: Its cognate antigen is unknown.

The V call is TRBV20-1, the J call TRBJ2-2. Specimen: blood. The receptor's source is a human donor with ulcerative colitis or Crohn's disease, or a healthy co-twin of an affected twin (not recorded which). CDR3 residues: CSAVTRTNTGELFF.